This is a list of T cell receptor beta chains from one sample in a study of tumor and adjacent non-tumor tissue in lung cancer. TCRdb reprocessed the multiplex PCR reads with MiXCR, giving one entry per CDR3 protein. The sample records 200,000 to 250,000 distinct CDR3 sequences, over 55% being singletons. The sequencing input was lung tumor tissue. These receptors were collected from a man aged 60 to 75 with non-small cell lung cancer. The CDR3 runs from the conserved cysteine through the conserved F or W. D genes are given only for firm matches. For some rows the clone size is stated as once, few or many, or as a class when expanded; others skip it.

d_gene,v_gene,abundance,j_gene,CDR3aa,CDR3nt
NA,TRBV11-3,NA,TRBJ1-2,CANSSPTSGANYGYIF,TGTGCCAACAGCAGCCCGACGTCGGGGGCTAACTATGGCTACATCTTC
NA,TRBV6-2/TRBV6-3,NA,TRBJ2-7,CASSSEGPWNEQYF,TGTGCCAGCAGTAGTGAGGGCCCCTGGAACGAGCAGTACTTC
TRBD1,TRBV29-1,NA,TRBJ2-2,CSAVGQWNTVELFF,TGCAGTGCTGTGGGACAGTGGAACACCGTGGAGCTGTTTTTT
NA,TRBV11-2,NA,TRBJ1-5,CASSSGTLINQPQQF,TGTGCCAGCAGCTCTGGGACACTAATCAATCAGCCCCAGCAGTTT
NA,TRBV11-2,NA,TRBJ2-5,CASSSEFIETQYF,TGTGCCAGCAGCTCGGAATTTATAGAAACCCAGTACTTC
TRBD2,TRBV20-1,NA,TRBJ2-3,CSAIPSGYIDTQYF,TGCAGTGCTATTCCTAGCGGGTACATAGATACGCAGTATTTT
NA,TRBV20-1,NA,TRBJ2-1,CSASDSKDVNEQFF,TGCAGTGCTAGTGATAGCAAGGATGTCAATGAGCAGTTCTTC
NA,TRBV29-1,NA,TRBJ2-5,CSVGLAAEETQYF,TGCAGCGTTGGGTTGGCGGCGGAAGAGACCCAGTACTTC
NA,TRBV4-2,many,TRBJ1-2,CASSQATMGGSVNYGYTF,TGTGCCAGCAGCCAGGCTACCATGGGGGGCAGCGTTAACTATGGCTACACCTTC
NA,TRBV6-5,NA,TRBJ2-3,CASRYQGFGTDTQYF,TGTGCAAGCAGATACCAGGGGTTTGGCACAGATACGCAGTATTTT
NA,TRBV5-1,few,TRBJ2-2,CASSLVSANTGELFF,TGCGCCAGCAGCTTGGTATCAGCGAACACCGGGGAGCTGTTTTTT
NA,TRBV4-3,NA,TRBJ2-3,CASSQDRSSGTDTQYF,TGCGCCAGCAGCCAAGATCGGAGTAGCGGCACAGATACGCAGTATTTT
NA,TRBV20-1,NA,TRBJ1-1,CSAKGGDTEAFF,TGCAGCGCCAAAGGGGGGGACACTGAAGCTTTCTTT
NA,TRBV4-2,NA,TRBJ1-5,CASSQDLTSNQPQHF,TGTGCCAGCAGCCAAGACCTCACTAGCAATCAGCCCCAGCATTTT
TRBD2,TRBV6-5,NA,TRBJ2-1,CTSSPSGGAIIF,TGTACCAGCAGTCCTAGCGGGGGGGCCATAATTTTC
NA,TRBV4-3,once,TRBJ2-3,CPSSHERTRTDTQYF,TGCCCCAGCAGCCATGAACGGACCCGCACAGATACGCAGTATTTT
TRBD2,TRBV20-1,NA,TRBJ2-3,CSGTSGKSDTQYF,TGCAGCGGGACTAGCGGGAAATCAGATACCCAGTATTTT
NA,TRBV29-1,NA,TRBJ1-2,CSVEGGCGYTF,TGCAGCGTTGAGGGTGGCTGTGGCTACACCTTC
TRBD1,TRBV6-2/TRBV6-3,NA,TRBJ1-5,CASSYLTGGKGNQPQHF,TGTGCGAGCAGTTACTTGACAGGGGGGAAGGGCAATCAGCCCCAACATTTT
TRBD1,TRBV6-6,NA,TRBJ2-5,CASTTTGDQETQYF,TGTGCCAGCACCACGACAGGGGACCAAGAGACTCAGTACTTC
NA,TRBV29-1,medium-sized,TRBJ2-2,CSVGGLGELFF,TGCAGCGTTGGAGGACTGGGGGAGCTGTTTTTT
TRBD1,TRBV7-9,NA,TRBJ2-3,CASSRGQGRSIDTQYF,TGTGCCAGCAGCCGCGGACAGGGACGAAGCATAGATACGCAGTATTTT
NA,TRBV4-1,NA,TRBJ1-5,CTSSQEWQGAQPKHF,TGCACCAGCAGCCAAGAGTGGCAGGGAGCCCAGCCCAAGCATTTT
NA,TRBV5-1,NA,TRBJ2-1,CASSLERPYNEQFF,TGCGCCAGCAGCTTGGAGAGGCCCTACAATGAGCAGTTCTTC
TRBD1,TRBV6-1,few,TRBJ2-3,CASLSKGAVVGALGTDTQYF,TGTGCCAGCCTGAGTAAGGGGGCAGTGGTGGGGGCCTTGGGCACAGATACGCAGTATTTT
NA,TRBV29-1,NA,TRBJ2-1,CSVEGAWALAEHFF,TGCAGCGTTGAAGGAGCGTGGGCCCTCGCGGAGCATTTCTTC
NA,TRBV4-2,once,TRBJ2-3,CVSSQDFGPSTDTQYF,TGTGTCAGCAGCCAAGATTTCGGCCCCAGCACAGATACGCAGTATTTT
TRBD1,TRBV7-4,NA,TRBJ1-1,CASSPRAQGRADTKSFF,TGTGCCAGCAGCCCGCGGGCACAGGGGAGGGCAGACACCAAATCTTTCTTT
NA,TRBV11-2,once,TRBJ2-3,CASNSVGVFSTDTQYF,TGTGCCAGCAACTCAGTCGGGGTATTTAGCACAGATACGCAGTATTTT
TRBD2,TRBV20-1,NA,TRBJ2-1,CSAMAWRGAYSEQFF,TGCAGTGCTATGGCCTGGCGGGGGGCCTACAGTGAGCAGTTCTTC
NA,TRBV6-5,NA,TRBJ2-1,CASSYGGSRGSNYNEHFF,TGTGCCAGTAGTTACGGGGGTTCGAGGGGCTCTAATTACAATGAGCACTTCTTC
NA,TRBV7-9,NA,TRBJ1-6,CASSLSSANSPLHF,TGTGCCAGCAGCTTAAGCAGTGCTAATTCACCCCTCCACTTT
NA,TRBV7-9,NA,TRBJ2-7,CTSSRDLQLSGQRYF,TGTACCAGCAGCCGAGATCTCCAGTTGAGCGGGCAGCGGTACTTC
TRBD2,TRBV5-6,NA,TRBJ2-2,CASSLLAGAKNTRELFF,TGTGCCAGCAGCTTACTAGCGGGAGCTAAGAACACCAGGGAGCTGTTTTTT
NA,TRBV11-1,NA,TRBJ2-3,CASEVHGTDTQYF,TGTGCCAGTGAGGTCCATGGCACGGATACGCAGTATTTT
TRBD1,TRBV6-1,NA,TRBJ1-1,CASSEDRGDIEAFF,TGTGCCAGTAGTGAGGACAGGGGGGACATTGAAGCTTTCTTT